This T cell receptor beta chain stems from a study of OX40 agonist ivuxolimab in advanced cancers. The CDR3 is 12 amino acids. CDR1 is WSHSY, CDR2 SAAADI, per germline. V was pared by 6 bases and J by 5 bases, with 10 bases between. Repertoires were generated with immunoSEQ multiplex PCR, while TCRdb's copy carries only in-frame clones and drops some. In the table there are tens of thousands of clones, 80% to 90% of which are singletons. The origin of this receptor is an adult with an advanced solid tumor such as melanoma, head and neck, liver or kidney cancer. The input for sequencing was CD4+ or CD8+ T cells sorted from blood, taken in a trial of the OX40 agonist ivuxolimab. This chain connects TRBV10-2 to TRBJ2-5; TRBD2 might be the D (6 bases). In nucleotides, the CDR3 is TGCGCCAGCAGGGAGGGTTACGAGACCCAGTACTTC. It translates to CASREGYETQYF.